The 30 T cell receptor beta chains below come from one sample, sequenced in a study of PD-1 blockade in classical Hodgkin lymphoma. The protocol was immunoSEQ multiplex PCR, while the TCRdb copy is restricted to in-frame clones and leaves out a portion. Of tens of thousands of clones detected, around 83% appear once; the ten largest clones hold around 0.44%. Time point meaning: cycle 4 day 1 (C4D1), after 6 weeks of nivolumab. After autologous stem cell transplantation all patients relapsed, and prior brentuximab vedotin exposure differed between cohorts. Negative selection with magnetic separation was used to purify CD4+ T cells from thawed PBMCs. The sample in question was CD4+ T cells from blood, obtained before the fourth cycle of nivolumab. The receptor source for this set is a human donor with classical Hodgkin lymphoma.

The CDR3 spells CASSLALSGETQYF. CDR3 DNA: TGTGCCAGCAGCTTAGCACTCTCGGGTGAGACCCAGTACTTC. The chain is built from TRBV7-9 and TRBJ2-5; no definite D call. CDR1 is SEHNR and CDR2 is FQNEAQ in the germline V gene (reference sequence). Trimming removed 0 bases from V and 5 bases from J, with 10 bases in between. This CDR3 contains 14 residues.

This clone appeared a single time. This rearrangement joins TRBV4-1 to TRBJ2-7, with TRBD2 matching over 10 bases. Germline V gene lookup returns CDR1 MGHRA and CDR2 YSYEKL. The CDR3 loop spans 16 amino acids. With V trimmed by 0 bases and J by 6 bases, 8 bases remained unmatched. As DNA, the CDR3 is TGCGCCAGCAGCCAAGATAAGGGACTAGCGATAGCCGAGCAGTACTTC. This translates into CASSQDKGLAIAEQYF.

V gene TRBV28 combines with J gene TRBJ2-1, with TRBD1 matching over 8 bases. The CDR3 is 14 residues long. The germline V gene has CDR1 MDHEN and CDR2 SYDVKM. The V gene end was trimmed by 7 bases and the J gene end by 2 bases; junction bases not matched to a gene: 4. The CDR3 here is CASTRTGTYNEQFF. In DNA form, the CDR3 reads TGTGCCAGCACAAGGACAGGGACCTACAATGAGCAGTTCTTC.

This rearrangement joins TRBV6-6 to TRBJ2-1; 11 bases align to TRBD2. Per germline, CDR1 MNHNY and CDR2 SVGAGI (reference sequence). This CDR3 is 15 amino acids long. After removal of 4 bases from V and 7 bases from J, the junction contained 6 bases not matched to a gene. CDR3 coding DNA: TGTGCCAGCAGTTTACTAGCGGGAGTCGCGAATGAGCAGTTCTTC. Translated, it gives CASSLLAGVANEQFF.

The rearrangement joins TRBV2 to TRBJ2-7, with D uncertain. Trimming shortened V by 7 bases and J by 3 bases, and 16 bases separated the two germline ends. Germline V lookup: CDR1 SNHLY, CDR2 FYNNEI. This CDR3 comprises 14 residues. The CDR3 bases are TGTGCCAGCAAAGCTGAGTACGGTAACTACGAGCAGTACTTC. It translates to CASKAEYGNYEQYF.

The rearrangement joins TRBV27 to TRBJ1-6, with a weak D call TRBD1 (5 bases). The V end lost 6 bases, the J end lost 7 bases, and 16 bases lay between the germline ends. The germline CDR1 and CDR2 sequences are MNHEY and SMNVEV (reference sequence). The CDR3 consists of 15 residues. The CDR3 DNA follows: TGTGCCAGCAGGATGAGGGGTTCGGGGAATTCACCCCTCCACTTT. Its protein is CASRMRGSGNSPLHF.

The J gene is TRBJ1-3, the V gene TRBV5-8; no clear D. The germline CDR1 and CDR2 sequences are SGHTS and YDEGEE. This CDR3 is 16 amino acids long. Trimming took 2 bases from V and 1 from J, leaving 13 bases between them. The CDR3 is CASSFLGFGSGNTIYF. CDR3 DNA sequence: TGTGCCAGCAGCTTTTTGGGCTTTGGATCTGGAAACACCATATATTTT.

This clone was picked up one time. This chain uses TRBV6-5 with TRBJ2-3; D gene uncertain. The CDR3 is made up of 13 amino acids. The germline V gene encodes CDR1 MNHEY and CDR2 SVGAGI. V gave up 5 bases and J gave up 5 bases, with 11 bases separating them. The CDR3 sequence is CASSHLDRDTQYF. The CDR3 nucleotides are TGTGCCAGCAGTCATCTAGACCGAGATACGCAGTATTTT.

This clone was observed a single time. CDR3 coding DNA: TGTGCCAGCAGTACTCAGTCGGGACAAGAAGCTTTCTTT. It translates to CASSTQSGQEAFF. The chain joins TRBV2 to TRBJ1-1; TRBD1 might be the D (6 bases). Germline loops: CDR1 SNHLY, CDR2 FYNNEI. V shed 5 bases and J shed 8 bases, with 15 bases lying between them. The CDR3 runs to 13 residues.

The chain is built from TRBV4-1 and TRBJ1-5; D call uncertain. The germline gives CDR1 MGHRA, CDR2 YSYEKL. CDR3 length: 13 amino acids. Trimming stripped 4 bases from V and 5 bases from J, with 9 bases between. CDR3 coding DNA: TGCGCCAGCAGCCCTTGGCTTGATCAGCCCCAGCATTTT. Translation: CASSPWLDQPQHF.

This chain links TRBV7-2 with TRBJ1-2; 9 nucleotides match TRBD1. There are 16 residues in the CDR3. V gave up 1 base and J gave up 4 bases; unmatched junction bases: 7. Germline-derived CDR1 and CDR2 are SGHTA and FQGNSA. The DNA of the CDR3 is TGTGCCAGCAGCTTAGGGGGACAGGGTGGATCCTATGGCTACACCTTC. Translation: CASSLGGQGGSYGYTF.

The chain couples TRBV27 to TRBJ1-4; D not certain. The CDR3 totals 13 residues. Germline CDR1 is MNHEY and CDR2 is SMNVEV (reference sequence). V gave up 5 bases and J gave up 8 bases, with 12 bases separating them. CDR3 DNA: TGTGCCAGCAGTAGTGGCCTGAGCGAAAAACTGTTTTTT. Encoded protein: CASSSGLSEKLFF.

V is TRBV6-1 and J is TRBJ1-6; perhaps TRBD1 as D (5 bases). Germline V gene lookup returns CDR1 MNHNS and CDR2 SASEGT. This CDR3 is 14 amino acids long. The V end was cut by 3 bases, the J end by 9 bases, with 12 bases between. The CDR3 reads CASSDGAWGSPLHF. The CDR3 DNA reads as TGTGCCAGCAGTGATGGGGCATGGGGTTCACCCCTCCACTTT.

The V and J genes are TRBV14 and TRBJ2-1; 9 bases agree with TRBD2. The CDR3 has 13 amino acids. Trimming took 4 bases from V and 8 from J; bases not matched to a gene: 3. Germline loops: CDR1 SGHDN, CDR2 FVKESK. CDR3: CASSPRLADEQFF. The CDR3 DNA follows: TGTGCCAGCAGCCCCCGACTAGCGGATGAGCAGTTCTTC.

CDR3 region: CASSPGTRSYNEQFF. The CDR3 bases are TGTGCCAGCAGTCCCGGGACTAGGTCCTACAATGAGCAGTTCTTC. The chain recombines TRBV6-4 with TRBJ2-1, with 8 nucleotides matching TRBD2. The CDR3 runs to 15 residues. V shed 5 bases and J 1 base; nucleotides not matched to a gene: 4. Looked up from germline, CDR1 is MRHNA and CDR2 is SNTAGT.

The gene calls are TRBV10-3 and TRBJ2-3, with 12 bases aligning to TRBD2. Trimming at V came to 4 bases and at J to 6 bases, leaving 8 bases not matched to a gene. The CDR3 covers 16 residues. CDR1 is ENHRY, CDR2 SYGVKD, per germline. CDR3 loop: CAISAATSGGYDTQYF. The CDR3 DNA is TGTGCCATCAGTGCCGCGACTAGCGGGGGATATGATACGCAGTATTTT.

This clone was recorded once. The chain couples TRBV10-2 to TRBJ2-2; D is possibly TRBD2 (5 bases). From germline, CDR1 is WSHSY and CDR2 SAAADI. V lost 8 bases and J lost 7, with 14 bases in between. The CDR3 is made up of 13 amino acids. CDR3 nucleotides: TGCGCCAGCCGAGAGAGGGTTGGCGGGGAGCTGTTTTTT. Protein sequence: CASRERVGGELFF.

J is TRBJ1-6 and V is TRBV19; no reliable D call. The germline gives CDR1 LNHDA, CDR2 SQIVND (reference sequence). The CDR3 sequence is 14 residues long. Trimming pared 3 bases from V and 4 bases from J, leaving 7 bases between. The CDR3 nucleotides read TGTGCCAGTAGTATCTCAGGTTATAATTCACCCCTCCACTTT. It yields the protein CASSISGYNSPLHF.

V is TRBV11-2 and J is TRBJ2-7; D is uncertain. Trimming took off 2 bases at V and 2 bases at J, with 7 bases between the two ends. Germline lookup yields CDR1 SGHAT and CDR2 FQNNGV. The CDR3 covers 13 residues. Here the CDR3 reads CASSLQPTYEQYF. Here the CDR3 DNA reads TGTGCCAGCAGCTTACAACCCACCTACGAGCAGTACTTC. Based on the CDR3 plus reference TRBV11-2 and TRBJ2-7, the full variable domain is EAGVAQSPRYKIIEKRQSVAFWCNPISGHATLYWYQQILGQGPKLLIQFQNNGVVDDSQLPKDRFSAERLKGVDSTLKIQPAKLEDSAVYLCASSLQPTYEQYFGPGTRLTVT.

The chain links TRBV5-6 to TRBJ2-1, with 7 bases identical to TRBD1. The CDR3 covers 15 residues. Germline V gene data show CDR1 as SGHDT and CDR2 as YYEEEE. The junction had 4 bases not matched to a gene; V was cut back by 0 bases and J by 4 bases. CDR3 sequence: CASSLGRGIYNEQFF. CDR3 DNA: TGTGCCAGCAGCTTGGGCAGGGGGATTTACAATGAGCAGTTCTTC.

This rearrangement joins TRBV6-1 to TRBJ2-2, with 7 nucleotides matching TRBD2. Per the germline V gene, CDR1 is MNHNS and CDR2 is SASEGT. Unmatched junction bases numbered 9, after V lost 5 bases and J lost 6 bases. This CDR3 region has 15 residues. CDR3 loop: CASSRQREVAGELFF. The DNA of the CDR3 is TGTGCCAGCAGTCGCCAGCGGGAAGTAGCCGGGGAGCTGTTTTTT.

The V gene is TRBV6-1, the J gene TRBJ2-2, with 12 nucleotides matching TRBD2. The CDR3 totals 14 residues. V lost 8 bases and J lost 6; bases outside the gene matches: 4. Looked up from germline, CDR1 is MNHNS and CDR2 is SASEGT. The CDR3 spells CASLRLAGAGELFF. CDR3 coding DNA: TGTGCCAGCCTCAGACTAGCGGGAGCCGGGGAGCTGTTTTTT.

This chain uses TRBV29-1 with TRBJ2-5; D remains ambiguous. The CDR3 contains 10 residues. Trimming removed 2 bases from V and 2 bases from J, with 0 bases in between. Germline CDR1 and CDR2: SQVTM and ANQGSEA. The CDR3 is CSVEQETQYF. As DNA, the CDR3 is TGCAGCGTTGAACAAGAGACCCAGTACTTC.

The chain carries TRBV6-5 and TRBJ1-4, with 9 bases identical to TRBD1. The V gene's germline CDR1 is MNHEY and CDR2 SVGAGI. CDR3 length equals 14 residues. J gave up 5 bases and V 5 bases, and 3 bases lay outside the gene matches. The CDR3 loop is CASSAGTGNEKLFF. In DNA form, the CDR3 reads TGTGCCAGCAGTGCCGGGACAGGGAATGAAAAACTGTTTTTT.

This sequence joins TRBV4-2 and TRBJ2-3; 11 bases align to TRBD2. J gave up 5 bases and V 1 base, and 8 bases lay outside the gene matches. CDR1 is LGHNA and CDR2 is YNFKEQ in the germline V gene. The CDR3 extends over 17 amino acids. The CDR3 nucleotides are TGTGCCAGCAGCCAAGGTGATAGCGGGAGGGCGGGAGATACGCAGTATTTT. It codes for CASSQGDSGRAGDTQYF.

The V and J genes are TRBV5-6 and TRBJ2-1; D remains unclear. The CDR3 extends over 12 amino acids. Trimming stripped 2 bases from V and 3 bases from J, with 3 bases between. Germline assignment: CDR1 SGHDT and CDR2 YYEEEE. Here the CDR3 reads CASSLYYNEQFF. The CDR3 DNA reads TGTGCCAGCAGCTTATACTACAATGAGCAGTTCTTC.

This clone was recorded only once. The chain recombines TRBV5-8 with TRBJ2-2; TRBD2 aligns across 8 bases. This CDR3 region has 17 residues. Germline V lookup: CDR1 SGHTS, CDR2 YDEGEE. V lost 6 bases, J lost 1 base, and 11 bases stayed unmatched. In nucleotides, the CDR3 is TGTGCCAGCACGTCGCGGGGCGGGAGGCTGAACACCGGGGAGCTGTTTTTT. Protein product: CASTSRGGRLNTGELFF.

The V and J genes are TRBV28 and TRBJ2-4; D is unresolved. This CDR3 contains 16 residues. V lost 2 bases and J lost 0, with 11 bases in between. The V gene's germline CDR1 is MDHEN and CDR2 SYDVKM. DNA of the CDR3: TGTGCCAGCAGTTTAAGACACCAAAGAGCCAAAAACATTCAGTACTTC. Encoded protein: CASSLRHQRAKNIQYF.

The chain couples TRBV27 to TRBJ2-5; D uncertain. The germline V and J ends were trimmed by 0 bases and 4 bases, with 6 bases remaining between them. Germline CDR1 and CDR2: MNHEY and SMNVEV (reference sequence). This CDR3 is built from 13 residues. The CDR3, as DNA: TGTGCCAGCAGTTTATCTGTTACAGAGACCCAGTACTTC. This gives the protein CASSLSVTETQYF.

The gene calls are TRBV5-1 and TRBJ2-2, with 8 bases lining up with TRBD2. The length of the CDR3 is 15 residues. Germline CDR1 reads SGHRS; CDR2 reads YFSETQ. J lost 0 bases, V lost 5 bases, and 3 bases had no gene match. CDR3 protein: CASRPGLANTGELFF. CDR3 DNA: TGCGCCAGCAGACCGGGACTAGCGAACACCGGGGAGCTGTTTTTT. The full variable domain, completed using reference TRBV5-1 and TRBJ2-2, is KAGVTQTPRYLIKTRGQQVTLSCSPISGHRSVSWYQQTPGQGLQFLFEYFSETQRNKGNFPGRFSGRQFSNSRSEMNVSTLELGDSALYLCASRPGLANTGELFFGEGSRLTVL.